This paragraph reports one T cell receptor beta chain. Its antigen is still unknown. The observed sequence ends 3 residues before the CDR3 terminus, with the missing tail filled in from the germline J gene. TCR beta CDR3 regions were amplified by multiplex PCR from an average of about 1.1 ug genomic DNA per sample using the immunoSEQ assay. To correct primer bias, the assay used a complete synthetic TCR repertoire to set an amplification baseline. The amplicons were sequenced using the Illumina platform. The authors' pipeline ran thus. Error correction of the sequences involved clustering with frequency ratios plus a modified nearest-neighbor algorithm, after which the sequences were analyzed in the immunoSEQ Analyzer using IMGT gene definitions. At each rarefaction depth, TCR richness and evenness were averaged across 20 rarefaction repeats, and any sample with fewer sequences than the depth was left out. V, D and J gene relative abundances were compared between groups with Wilcoxon rank sum tests, applying FDR correction. Blinded duplicates gave an intraclass correlation of around 96% for TCR richness and an average of about 74% across over 55 gene segments. TCRdb retrieved this table from immuneACCESS and kept in-frame rearrangements only. Not all clones are present; in checked studies, unresolved V genes account for under half, and no reason is known for the remainder. V and J calls and clone size are copied from that table; D and trimming were computed from the DNA. The sample's clone listing holds over 45,000 clones. The ten largest clones take up approximately 1% of the sample.

The data are from a study of T cells in women clearing cervical HPV infection (dated by TCRdb to 2016 to 2019). At the level of the whole study: Cases were 20 to 25 women with histologically confirmed HPV16-related CIN3 or worse, including a couple of invasive cancers. Cases and controls were matched on age within five years and on year of sample collection. Among cases, blood sampling occurred a median of about 150 days after lesion detection, with an interquartile range of roughly 90 to 200 days. Blood from cases was drawn at the visit where the lesion was first identified, while blood from controls was drawn once the infection was no longer detected. Controls were approximately 25 women whose single incident HPV16 infection cleared within 12 months without precancer or cancer developing. Cases had a median age of about 34 years and controls had a median age of around 41, with no significant differences in baseline characteristics. This exploratory proof-of-principle case-control study, nested within the Guanacaste HPV Natural History Study in Costa Rica, compared TCR repertoires among women with different cervical HPV16 outcomes. The parent cohort enrolled 9,000 to 13,000 women aged 18 or older in Guanacaste, Costa Rica, in about 1993 to 1994 and followed the women for seven years. Because only a few women had HLA typing data, the possibility that HLA type acted as a confounder could not be ruled out. Five blinded duplicates per group were added as quality controls, giving about 60 samples: approximately 50 participants and 10 replicates.

Every participant had a single incident cervical HPV16 infection, and prevalent HPV16 infections were excluded. Cervical HPV DNA was detected with MY09/MY11 PCR, and genotyping was done with dot-blot hybridization. Under 19 mL of heparinized blood were centrifuged, and the buffy coat was aliquoted, frozen at -30°C, then stored at -80°C. Genomic DNA was extracted from buffy coat specimens using QIAGEN kits. Trimming leaves V shorter by 5 bases and J shorter by 2 bases, with the junction holding 2 bases beyond the gene matches. The germline V gene (reference sequence) yields SEHNR for CDR1 and FQNEAQ for CDR2. The CDR3 goes from the cysteine to the phenylalanine over 13 residues. The DNA shown is the part of the CDR3 that was read: 30 bases, in frame from base 1. What the authors observed across the whole study: Random forest classifiers that combined richness and V gene abundances separated cases from controls with an estimated AUC of less than 0.85. Because T-cell numbers per sample were unknown, differences in richness could reflect varying T-cell content rather than repertoire biology. CIN3+ cases had significantly higher TCR repertoire richness than controls across sequencing depths, but evenness did not differ between the groups. The cross-sectional design could not show whether the associations came before the infection or were a result of it, and neither effector/memory subsets nor HPV-specific T cells were isolated. TRBV6-7 relative abundance was lower in cases than in controls (around 0.11% versus 0.15%; Bonferroni P = 0.0008).

The sample taken for sequencing was blood buffy coat. Recombination joined TRBV7-9 with TRBJ1-1; TRBD1 aligns with 7 central bases. The source of this sequence is a woman between 18 and 70 years old with a cervical HPV16 infection that either progressed to CIN3+ or cleared (not recorded which). CDR3 protein: CASSRQGNTEAFF. The DNA read from the CDR3 is TGTGCCAGCAGCCGACAGGGAAACACTGAA.